This T cell receptor beta chain appears in the sequencing data of a study of T cell responses to AZD1222 COVID-19 vaccine. The study, taken as a whole, reports: The donor group comprised mostly white British people and more females; the analysis possibly underestimated clonal diversity. A reported finding is that nearly half of spike-specific TCRs target unmutated variant regions.

Only in-frame clones appear in the TCRdb table, and some are missing; sequencing was by immunoSEQ multiplex PCR. Of about 120,000 clones listed, around nine tenths are singletons. About this clone itself: Its specificity is not known.

This CDR3 comprises 13 residues. Germline CDR1 reads LGHDT; CDR2 reads YNNKEL (reference sequence). The germline V and J ends were trimmed by 1 base and 7 bases, with 8 bases remaining between them. The genes are TRBV3-1 (or the pseudogene TRBV3-2) and TRBJ2-1; D assignment may be TRBD1 or TRBD2 (5 bases each). The clonotype originates from an adult who received the AZD1222 COVID-19 vaccine. Source: peripheral blood, taken 28 days after the second AZD1222 dose. The CDR3 nucleotides read TGTGCCAGCAGCCAAGGAGAGGGGAATGAGCAGTTCTTC. This gives the protein CASSQGEGNEQFF.